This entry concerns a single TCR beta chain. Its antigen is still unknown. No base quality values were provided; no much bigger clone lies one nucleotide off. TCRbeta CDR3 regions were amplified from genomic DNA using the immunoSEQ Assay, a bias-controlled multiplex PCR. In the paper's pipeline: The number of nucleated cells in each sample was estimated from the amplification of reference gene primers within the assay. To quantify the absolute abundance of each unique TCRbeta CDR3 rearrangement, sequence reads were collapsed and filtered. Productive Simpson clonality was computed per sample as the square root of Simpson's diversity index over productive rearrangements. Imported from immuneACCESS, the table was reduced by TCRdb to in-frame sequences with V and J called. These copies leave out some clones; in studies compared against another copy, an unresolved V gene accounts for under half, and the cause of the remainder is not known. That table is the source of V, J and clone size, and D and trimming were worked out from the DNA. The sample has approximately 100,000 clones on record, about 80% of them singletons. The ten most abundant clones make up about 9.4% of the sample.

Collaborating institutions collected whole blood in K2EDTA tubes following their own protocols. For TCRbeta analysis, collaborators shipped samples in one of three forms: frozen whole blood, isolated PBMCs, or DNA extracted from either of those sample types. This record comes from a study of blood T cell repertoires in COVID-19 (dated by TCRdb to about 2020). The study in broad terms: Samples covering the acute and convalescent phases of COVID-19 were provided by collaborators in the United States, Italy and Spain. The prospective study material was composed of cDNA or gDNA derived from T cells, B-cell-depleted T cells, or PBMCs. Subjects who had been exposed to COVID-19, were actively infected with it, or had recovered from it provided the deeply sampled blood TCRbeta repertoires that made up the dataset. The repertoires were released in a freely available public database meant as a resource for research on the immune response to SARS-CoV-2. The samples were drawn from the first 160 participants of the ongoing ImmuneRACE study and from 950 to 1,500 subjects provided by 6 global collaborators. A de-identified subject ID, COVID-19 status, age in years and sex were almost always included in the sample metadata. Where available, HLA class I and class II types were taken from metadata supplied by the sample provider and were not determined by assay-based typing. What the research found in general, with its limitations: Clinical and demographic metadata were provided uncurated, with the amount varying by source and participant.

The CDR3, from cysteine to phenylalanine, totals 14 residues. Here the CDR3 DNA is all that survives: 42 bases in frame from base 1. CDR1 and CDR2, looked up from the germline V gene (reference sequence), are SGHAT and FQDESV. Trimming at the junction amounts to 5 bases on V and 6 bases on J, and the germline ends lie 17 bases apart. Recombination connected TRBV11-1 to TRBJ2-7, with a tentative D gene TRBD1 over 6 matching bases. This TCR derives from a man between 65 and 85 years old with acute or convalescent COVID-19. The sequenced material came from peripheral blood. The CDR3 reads CASSIVGHLGEQYF. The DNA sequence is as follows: TGTGCCAGCAGCATAGTGGGACATCTGGGCGAGCAGTACTTC.